This T cell receptor beta chain was identified in a study of cytomegalovirus exposure and HLA in healthy donors. The PCR had 60 Vbeta and 13 Jbeta primers. Sequencing used immunoSEQ multiplex PCR; TCRdb keeps in-frame clones, though not all of them. The sample holds approximately 170,000 clones; 60% to 80% are singletons and the top ten take roughly 2.8%. Donors had nominal health at sampling but likely had unrecorded immune exposures. Whole-study results and caveats: The authors confirmed in vitro that a few CMV-associated chains were specific for CMV antigens. It emerged from a later analysis that several of the most significant clusters appeared to be linked to common viral pathogens. A later analysis, which compared TCR beta chains of equal frequency, found the HLA-associated ones more clonally expanded.

This clone was seen a handful of times. The antigen is not known. The germline CDR1 and CDR2 sequences are MDHEN and SYDVKM. The length of the CDR3 is 15 residues. Trimming left V 2 bases short and J 0 bases short, with 8 bases between. This chain uses TRBV28 with TRBJ1-5; maybe TRBD1 (6 bases). The receptor was derived from a woman in her thirties in good health and CMV-seropositive. Sequencing was carried out using PBMCs. CDR3 in amino acids: CASSLTGTSNQPQHF. CDR3 bases: TGTGCCAGCAGTTTAACAGGGACTAGCAATCAGCCCCAGCATTTT.